This TCR beta chain was sequenced for a study of shared clonotypes between healthy human individuals. Study summary: Per-donor plates numbered three CD4 naive, three CD4 memory, two CD8 naive and one CD8 memory.

This clone appeared a single time. As yet, its antigen is unknown. CDR3 length: 15 amino acids. CDR1 is MNHNY, CDR2 SVGAGI, per germline (reference sequence). Trimming removed 6 bases from V and 2 bases from J, with 14 bases in between. It was at deep level that the assay was run. Here immunoSEQ multiplex PCR was the method, and the copy in TCRdb shows in-frame clones only, minus some. The profile covers millions of clones, with 95% appearing a single time and approximately 0.13% taken by the ten largest. Study-level points and caveats: The study generally estimated greater richness for naive than memory subsets.

Material for sequencing was naive CD4+ T cells sorted from blood. This sample's subset: CD45RA+ positively selected. The chain combines TRBV6-6 with TRBJ1-5; TRBD1 might be the D (5 bases). This TCR was sampled from a man younger than 35 in good health. CDR3: CASRGRGGGNQPQHF. CDR3 bases: TGTGCCAGCAGAGGAAGGGGCGGAGGCAATCAGCCCCAGCATTTT.